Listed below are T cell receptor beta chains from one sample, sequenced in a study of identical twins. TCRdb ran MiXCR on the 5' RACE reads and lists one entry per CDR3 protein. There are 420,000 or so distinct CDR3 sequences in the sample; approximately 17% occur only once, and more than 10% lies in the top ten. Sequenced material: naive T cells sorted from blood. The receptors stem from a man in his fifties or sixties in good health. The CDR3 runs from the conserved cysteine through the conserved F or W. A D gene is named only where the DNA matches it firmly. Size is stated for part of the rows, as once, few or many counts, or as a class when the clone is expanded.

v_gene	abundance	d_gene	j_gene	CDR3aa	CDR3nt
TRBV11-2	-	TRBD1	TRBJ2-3	CASSPAPYRGRGPDTQYF	TGTGCCAGCAGCCCGGCCCCATACAGGGGGCGGGGGCCAGATACGCAGTATTTT
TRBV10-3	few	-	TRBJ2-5	CAISESRGYQETQYF	TGTGCCATCAGTGAGTCTAGAGGGTACCAAGAGACCCAGTACTTC
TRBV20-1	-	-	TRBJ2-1	CSARLASNYNEQFF	TGCAGTGCTAGACTAGCGTCGAACTACAATGAGCAGTTCTTC
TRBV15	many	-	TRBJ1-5	CATSRTGDSNQPQHF	TGTGCCACCAGCAGGACAGGAGATAGCAATCAGCCCCAGCATTTT
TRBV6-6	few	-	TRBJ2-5	CASKGDETQYF	TGTGCCAGCAAAGGAGACGAGACCCAGTACTTC
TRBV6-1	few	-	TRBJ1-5	CASSEKVGNQPQHF	TGTGCCAGCAGTGAAAAAGTGGGCAATCAGCCCCAGCATTTT
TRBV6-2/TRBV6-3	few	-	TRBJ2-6	CASSYLGRGTSGANVLTF	TGTGCCAGCAGTTACCTGGGCAGGGGAACCTCTGGGGCCAACGTCCTGACTTTC
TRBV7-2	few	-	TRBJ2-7	CASSLGLGAHEQYF	TGTGCCAGCAGCTTAGGTCTAGGAGCCCACGAGCAGTACTTC
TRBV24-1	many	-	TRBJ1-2	CATSDAGGPYGYTF	TGTGCCACCAGTGACGCGGGAGGCCCTTATGGCTACACCTTC
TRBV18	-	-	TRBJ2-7	CASSPLSSYEQYF	TGTGCCAGCTCACCACTCAGCAGTTACGAGCAGTACTTC
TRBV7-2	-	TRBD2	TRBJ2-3	CASSRLAGVTDTQYF	TGTGCCAGCAGTCGACTAGCGGGAGTCACAGATACGCAGTATTTT
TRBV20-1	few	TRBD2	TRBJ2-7	CSARRTRGSYEQYF	TGCAGTGCTAGACGGACTAGAGGCTCCTACGAGCAGTACTTC
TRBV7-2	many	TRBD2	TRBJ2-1	CASSKGLAGANEQFF	TGTGCCAGCAGCAAGGGACTAGCGGGAGCTAATGAGCAGTTCTTC
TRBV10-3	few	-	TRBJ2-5	CAISVQSQETQYF	TGTGCCATCAGTGTTCAGAGCCAAGAGACCCAGTACTTC
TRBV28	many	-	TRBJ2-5	CASSLLMDDPFQETQYF	TGTGCCAGCAGTTTACTTATGGACGACCCATTTCAAGAGACCCAGTACTTC
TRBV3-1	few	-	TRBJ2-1	CASSPTGPYNEQFF	TGTGCCAGCAGCCCAACGGGACCCTACAATGAGCAGTTCTTC
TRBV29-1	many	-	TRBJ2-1	CSVAGRPSSYNEQFF	TGCAGCGTTGCGGGCAGGCCGAGCTCCTACAATGAGCAGTTCTTC
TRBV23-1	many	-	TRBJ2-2	CASSHGWQGFFNTGELFF	TGCGCCAGCAGTCACGGGTGGCAGGGCTTCTTTAACACCGGGGAGCTGTTTTTT
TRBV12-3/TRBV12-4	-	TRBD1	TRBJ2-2	CASSLGGTGTTGELFF	TGTGCCAGCAGTCTAGGGGGGACAGGGACCACCGGGGAGCTGTTTTTT
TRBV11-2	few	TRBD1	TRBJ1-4	CASSPTGVRAFANEKLFF	TGTGCCAGCAGCCCGACAGGGGTCCGGGCTTTTGCTAATGAAAAACTGTTTTTT
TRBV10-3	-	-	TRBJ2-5	CAIGGRLKYQETQYF	TGTGCCATCGGAGGAAGGCTAAAGTACCAAGAGACCCAGTACTTC
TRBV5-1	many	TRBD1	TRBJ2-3	CASIPGQGASDTQYF	TGCGCCAGCATCCCGGGACAGGGGGCCTCAGATACGCAGTATTTT
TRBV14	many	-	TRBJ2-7	CASSRWRGYEQYF	TGTGCCAGCAGCCGGTGGCGGGGCTACGAGCAGTACTTC
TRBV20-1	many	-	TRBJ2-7	CSQLRGSEYF	TGCAGCCAACTAAGGGGCTCGGAGTACTTC
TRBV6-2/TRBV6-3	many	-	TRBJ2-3	CASSYSGGHTQYF	TGTGCCAGCAGTTACTCTGGCGGCCATACGCAGTATTTT
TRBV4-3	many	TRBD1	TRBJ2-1	CASSQEGDRTGDEQFF	TGCGCCAGCAGCCAAGAAGGGGATAGGACAGGTGATGAGCAGTTCTTC
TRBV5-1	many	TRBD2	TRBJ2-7	CASSLDPSGIYEQYF	TGCGCCAGCAGCTTGGATCCTAGCGGGATATACGAGCAGTACTTC
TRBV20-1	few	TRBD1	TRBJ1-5	CSATQLPGGATPQHF	TGCAGTGCTACTCAATTGCCAGGGGGAGCTACACCCCAGCATTTT
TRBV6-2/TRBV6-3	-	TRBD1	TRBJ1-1	CASSLYAHPGQGNTEAFF	TGTGCCAGCAGTCTTTACGCCCATCCGGGACAGGGTAACACTGAAGCTTTCTTT
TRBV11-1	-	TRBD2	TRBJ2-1	CASRLGLGGNNEQFF	TGTGCCAGCAGGCTAGGACTAGGCGGTAACAATGAGCAGTTCTTC
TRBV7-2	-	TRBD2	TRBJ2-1	CASSSLGGSNEQFF	TGTGCCAGCAGCTCGCTCGGGGGGAGTAATGAGCAGTTCTTC
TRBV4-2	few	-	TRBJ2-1	CASSQETLLFDEQFF	TGTGCCAGCAGCCAAGAAACGCTCCTCTTCGATGAGCAGTTCTTC
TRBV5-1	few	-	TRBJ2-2	CASKGTQNTGELFF	TGCGCCAGCAAGGGAACCCAAAACACCGGGGAGCTGTTTTTT
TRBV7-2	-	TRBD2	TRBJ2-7	CASSLVRGGDEQYF	TGTGCCAGCAGCTTAGTACGGGGAGGGGACGAGCAGTACTTC
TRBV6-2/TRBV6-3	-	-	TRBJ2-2	CASRSLLYRELQSNTGELFF	TGTGCCAGCAGAAGCCTACTATACAGGGAGCTGCAATCTAACACCGGGGAGCTGTTTTTT
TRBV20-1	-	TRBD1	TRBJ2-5	CSAHPNGQGETQYF	TGCAGTGCTCACCCTAACGGACAGGGAGAGACCCAGTACTTC
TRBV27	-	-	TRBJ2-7	CASSFGTHGNEQYF	TGTGCCAGCAGTTTCGGGACCCATGGCAACGAGCAGTACTTC
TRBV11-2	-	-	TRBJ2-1	CASSHERSSYNEQFF	TGTGCCAGCAGCCACGAGCGGAGCTCCTACAATGAGCAGTTCTTC
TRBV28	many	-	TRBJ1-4	CASTYLGRGTEKLFF	TGTGCCAGCACCTACCTAGGCAGGGGAACTGAAAAACTGTTTTTT
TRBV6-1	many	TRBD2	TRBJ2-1	CASSASGSNEQFF	TGTGCCAGCTCCGCTAGCGGGTCCAATGAGCAGTTCTTC
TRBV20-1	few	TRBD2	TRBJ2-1	CRAGLAGHNEQFF	TGCAGGGCGGGACTAGCGGGGCACAATGAGCAGTTCTTC
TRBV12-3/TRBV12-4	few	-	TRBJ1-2	CASSLDRTYGYTF	TGTGCCAGCAGTTTAGACCGGACCTATGGCTACACCTTC
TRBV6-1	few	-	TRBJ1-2	CASSPTGRVNYGYTF	TGTGCCAGCAGCCCAACCGGGCGGGTGAACTATGGCTACACCTTC
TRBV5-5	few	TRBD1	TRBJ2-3	CASSPGQGRNTQYF	TGTGCCAGCAGCCCCGGACAGGGTCGAAATACGCAGTATTTT
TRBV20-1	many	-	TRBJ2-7	CSARDAAVRVYF	TGCAGTGCTAGAGATGCGGCGGTTAGGGTTTACTTC
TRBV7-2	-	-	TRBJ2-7	CASSLRQSAYEQYF	TGTGCCAGCAGCTTGAGGCAGAGTGCCTACGAGCAGTACTTC
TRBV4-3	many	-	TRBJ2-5	CASSQGLTETQYF	TGCGCCAGCAGCCAAGGACTGACAGAGACCCAGTACTTC
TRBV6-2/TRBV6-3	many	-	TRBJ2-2	CASSYPRPTRRGIGELFF	TGTGCCAGCAGTTACCCTCGCCCTACACGGCGGGGTATCGGGGAGCTGTTTTTT
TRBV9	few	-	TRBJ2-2	CASSVGSLNTGELFF	TGTGCCAGCAGCGTCGGGAGTTTGAACACCGGGGAGCTGTTTTTT
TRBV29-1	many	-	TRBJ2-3	CSVGGGTDTQYF	TGCAGCGTGGGGGGAGGCACAGATACGCAGTATTTT
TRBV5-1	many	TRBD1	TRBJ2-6	CASSYYRDRGHSGANVLTF	TGCGCCAGCAGCTACTACCGGGACAGGGGCCACTCTGGGGCCAACGTCCTGACTTTC
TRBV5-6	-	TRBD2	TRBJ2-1	CASSLNREEFF	TGTGCCAGCAGCTTGAACCGGGAGGAGTTCTTC
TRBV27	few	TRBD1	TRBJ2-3	CASSSTGFSSTDTQYF	TGTGCCAGCAGTTCGACAGGGTTTAGCAGCACAGATACGCAGTATTTT
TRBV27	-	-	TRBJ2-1	CASSLGPGSGLSLRNEQFF	TGTGCCAGCAGTTTAGGTCCGGGGTCGGGATTAAGTTTGCGCAATGAGCAGTTCTTC
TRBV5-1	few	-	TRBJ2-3	CASSDQLTDTQYF	TGCGCCAGCAGCGACCAGCTCACAGATACGCAGTATTTT
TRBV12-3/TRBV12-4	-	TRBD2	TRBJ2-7	CASSLGLAGIEQYF	TGTGCCAGCAGCTTAGGGCTAGCGGGGATCGAGCAGTACTTC
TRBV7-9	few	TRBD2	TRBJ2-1	CASRSASGTSYNEQFF	TGTGCCAGCAGATCAGCTAGCGGGACCTCTTACAATGAGCAGTTCTTC
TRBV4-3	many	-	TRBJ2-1	CASSPQDPGKDEQFF	TGCGCCAGCAGCCCCCAAGATCCAGGGAAGGATGAGCAGTTCTTC
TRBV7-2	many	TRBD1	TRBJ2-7	CASSTGQGGYEQYF	TGTGCCAGCAGTACCGGACAGGGGGGGTACGAGCAGTACTTC
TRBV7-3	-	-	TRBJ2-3	CASSLRPGSTDTQYF	TGTGCCAGCAGCTTACGGCCAGGGAGCACAGATACGCAGTATTTT